This TCR beta chain originates from a study of response to subunit inactivated influenza vaccine (dated by TCRdb to 2016 to 2019). As for the study more broadly: Deep quantitative T cell receptor repertoire profiling was used in the study to track responses to a trivalent subunit inactivated influenza vaccine.

From a lookup of the germline V gene (reference sequence), CDR1 and CDR2 are LNHNV and YYDKDF. From the cysteine through the phenylalanine, the CDR3 covers 15 amino acids. CDR3 DNA is the only sequence kept; it has 45 bases, read in frame from the first base. V sheds 0 bases and J sheds 3 bases, leaving 10 bases between their ends. The library was made by RT-PCR. The sequencing machine was an Illumina HiSeq 2500. The public reads were reprocessed in TCRdb via fastp at Q25 and MiXCR, keeping in-frame beta chains. One record per CDR3 amino acid sequence lists the most common genes and DNA. The sample yields 530,000 or so distinct CDR3 sequences; about 25% were counted once. Under 2.5% of the sample lies in the top ten. Paper-wide results and their limitations: It was suggested by the authors that each seasonal influenza vaccination may recruit only a limited number of new T cells.

As regards this clonotype: Its antigen specificity is not known. Per-base qualities were not stored, and no clone one base away is much larger.

The sequenced sample was CD4+ T cells sorted from PBMCs, obtained around 5 days after vaccination. The source is a man aged 50 or older who received an inactivated influenza vaccine. Donor details come from another sample of the same person, matched by shared clones. Recombination joined TRBV15 with TRBJ2-3, and possibly TRBD2, on 5 matching bases. The DNA is as follows: TGTGCCACCAGCAGAGATGAGGGTCGGACAGATACGCAGTATTTT. This sequence encodes CATSRDEGRTDTQYF.